The T cell receptor beta chain described here comes from a study of blood T cell repertoires in COVID-19. Study at large: COVID-19 samples from acute and convalescent phases originated in the United States, Italy and Spain.

Enrollment of patients from Seattle took place during active infection, with longitudinal follow-up. As originally analysed: Researchers report that nucleated cell counts were estimated from reference gene primer amplification. Assay: immunoSEQ multiplex PCR; the TCRdb copy retains only in-frame clones and omits some. The V and J calls and the clone size are those of that table, but D and trimming were determined from the DNA. The sample has about 420,000 clones; 85% to 90% are singletons. The clonotype originates from a man younger than 35 with COVID-19, enrolled during active disease. The sample comprised peripheral blood.

The CDR3 loop reads CSVADTQETQYF. CDR3 bases: TGCAGCGTTGCCGACACACAAGAGACCCAGTACTTC. The chain employs TRBV29-1 and TRBJ2-5; the D is unclear. CDR1 is SQVTM and CDR2 is ANQGSEA in the germline V gene. The V gene lost 4 bases and the J gene lost 2 bases, with 8 bases spanning the gap. This CDR3 is built from 12 residues.